The 15 T cell receptor beta chains given below trace back to one sample, sequenced in a study of CD8 T cells in Susac syndrome. An input of about 0.5 to 1 ug of RNA was subjected to reverse transcription using random hexamers. TCRdb itself ran the immunoSEQ multiplex PCR reads through MiXCR, one entry per CDR3 protein. The table has roughly 150,000 distinct CDR3 sequences, 95% seen once. The source material was CD4+ T cells from PBMCs. These receptors were collected from a human donor with Susac syndrome.

The chain uses TRBV29-1 and TRBJ1-1, with no clear D. The CDR3 is made up of 11 amino acids. V shed 3 bases and J shed 9 bases, with 11 bases lying between them. Germline V gene sequence: CDR1 SQVTM, CDR2 ANQGSEA. The CDR3 sequence is CSVEGSVKAFF. CDR3 sequence (DNA): TGCAGCGTTGAGGGGTCGGTGAAAGCTTTCTTT.

The V call is TRBV6-6, the J call TRBJ2-3; possibly TRBD1 for D (5 bases). With 7 bases removed from V and 2 bases from J, the gap between germline ends came to 13 bases. In germline, CDR1 is MNHNY, CDR2 SVGAGI (reference sequence). The CDR3 runs 14 residues. The CDR3 loop is CASTDRQNTDTQYF. CDR3 DNA: TGTGCCAGCACCGATAGACAGAACACAGATACGCAGTATTTT.

The rearrangement links TRBV29-1 to TRBJ2-7, with no clear D. The CDR3 totals 11 residues. CDR1 SQVTM and CDR2 ANQGSEA come from the germline V gene. V was trimmed by 7 bases and J by 2 bases, leaving 9 bases between them. CDR3 amino acids: CSAVLTYEQYF. The CDR3 DNA reads as TGCAGCGCCGTCCTAACCTACGAGCAGTACTTC.

The gene calls are TRBV3-1 and TRBJ1-2; D not certain. Per germline, CDR1 LGHDT and CDR2 YNNKEL (reference sequence). V lost 3 bases and J lost 2, with 4 bases in between. The CDR3 sequence is 12 residues long. In DNA, the CDR3 is TGTGCCAGCAGCCAGGTGAACTATGGCTACACCTTC. As protein: CASSQVNYGYTF. The entire variable domain, with the rest obtained from reference TRBV3-1 and TRBJ1-2, is as follows: DTAVSQTPKYLVTQMGNDKSIKCEQNLGHDTMYWYKQDSKKFLKIMFSYNNKELIINETVPNRFSPKSPDKAHLNLHINSLELGDSAVYFCASSQVNYGYTFGSGTRLTVV.

The V call is TRBV20-1, the J call TRBJ2-7; 7 bases are a match to TRBD2. The CDR3 covers 12 residues. The germline CDR1 and CDR2 sequences are DFQATT and SNEGSKA (reference sequence). Unmatched junction bases numbered 7, after V lost 6 bases and J lost 5 bases. The CDR3 is CSALGGRDEQYF. CDR3 bases: TGCAGTGCGCTCGGGGGGAGGGACGAGCAGTACTTC.

The V call is TRBV12-3 or TRBV12-4, the J call TRBJ1-1, with TRBD1 as a possible D gene (6 bases). Trimming pared 3 bases from V and 1 base from J, leaving 12 bases between. The CDR3 spans 15 residues. The CDR3 DNA reads as TGTGCCAGCAGTTTCCTCCAGGGGCAGAACACTGAAGCTTTCTTT. Protein product: CASSFLQGQNTEAFF.

In this sample, this clonotype turned up a few times. This chain links TRBV20-1 with TRBJ2-1, with a possible D match to TRBD2 (7 bases). CDR1 DFQATT and CDR2 SNEGSKA come from the germline V gene (reference sequence). The germline V and J ends were trimmed by 0 bases and 6 bases, with 15 bases remaining between them. The CDR3 has 15 residues. This chain's CDR3 is CSARDRRGAGNEQFF. In nucleotides, the CDR3 is TGCAGTGCTAGAGATCGTCGGGGGGCGGGCAATGAGCAGTTCTTC.

The rearrangement uses TRBV2 and TRBJ2-1, with a tentative D call TRBD2 (5 bases). From germline, CDR1 is SNHLY and CDR2 FYNNEI. V was pared by 6 bases and J by 5 bases, with 11 bases between. The CDR3 consists of 13 residues. This CDR3 reads CASRRDRNNEQFF. DNA for the CDR3: TGTGCCAGCAGGAGGGATCGGAACAATGAGCAGTTCTTC.

The chain is built from TRBV12-3 or TRBV12-4 and TRBJ1-6, with a weak D call TRBD1 (5 bases). V was clipped by 3 bases and J by 9 bases, with 12 bases between them. CDR3 size: 14 residues. The CDR3, as DNA: TGTGCCAGCAGTTTTGGGGGGTCGGGTTCACCCCTCCACTTT. It encodes CASSFGGSGSPLHF.

The V call is TRBV14, the J call TRBJ2-7; 9 bases align to TRBD2. The CDR3 has 17 amino acids. After removal of 0 bases from V and 5 bases from J, the junction contained 11 bases not matched to a gene. Germline V CDR1 and CDR2: SGHDN, FVKESK. CDR3: CASSQDGWASGVHEQYF. In DNA, the CDR3 is TGTGCCAGCAGCCAAGATGGCTGGGCTAGCGGGGTACACGAGCAGTACTTC.

The V gene is TRBV5-4, the J gene TRBJ2-2, with D unresolved. The CDR3 is 12 residues long. Trimming shortened V by 4 bases and J by 7 bases, and 8 bases separated the two germline ends. Per the germline V gene, CDR1 is SGHNT and CDR2 is YYREEE (reference sequence). The DNA for the CDR3 is TGTGCCAGCAGCCCCGTCGGCGGGGAGCTGTTTTTT. Its protein is CASSPVGGELFF.

The chain has TRBV2 and TRBJ1-1; no definite D call. Trimming left V 8 bases short and J 6 bases short, with 19 bases between. The CDR3 contains 14 residues. CDR1 is SNHLY and CDR2 is FYNNEI in the germline V gene. The CDR3 sequence: CASLGRTGNPEAFF. For the CDR3, the DNA is TGTGCCAGCCTGGGCAGGACTGGAAACCCTGAAGCTTTCTTT. The variable domain in full, completed from reference TRBV2 and TRBJ1-1, reads EPEVTQTPSHQVTQMGQEVILRCVPISNHLYFYWYRQILGQKVEFLVSFYNNEISEKSEIFDDQFSVERPDGSNFTLKIRSTKLEDSAMYFCASLGRTGNPEAFFGQGTRLTVV.

V usage is TRBV2 and J usage is TRBJ1-6, with 9 positions matching TRBD1. The CDR3 sequence is 15 residues long. Looked up from germline, CDR1 is SNHLY and CDR2 is FYNNEI. Germline trimming cut 2 bases from V and 8 bases from J; bases unmatched to any gene: 4. The CDR3 protein is CASSELGQGHSPLHF. In nucleotides, the CDR3 is TGTGCCAGCAGTGAACTCGGACAGGGGCATTCACCCCTCCACTTT.

The chain is built from TRBV20-1 and TRBJ1-2; TRBD1 might be the D (6 bases). The length of the CDR3 is 12 residues. CDR1 DFQATT and CDR2 SNEGSKA come from the germline V gene (reference sequence). The V gene lost 5 bases and the J gene lost 7 bases, with 14 bases spanning the gap. CDR3 protein: CSARRTGPGYTF. The CDR3 nucleotides are TGCAGTGCTCGTCGAACAGGGCCTGGCTACACCTTC.

The V and J genes are TRBV9 and TRBJ2-1; TRBD2 matches at 7 bases. Germline-derived CDR1 and CDR2 are SGDLS and YYNGEE. The CDR3 spans 16 residues. The V and J ends lost 7 bases and 0 bases, in that order; junction bases with no gene match: 10. CDR3 DNA sequence: TGTGCCAGCGCCTTGGGGCGGGGGAACTCCTACAATGAGCAGTTCTTC. It translates to CASALGRGNSYNEQFF. Based on the CDR3 plus reference TRBV9 and TRBJ2-1, the full variable domain is DSGVTQTPKHLITATGQRVTLRCSPRSGDLSVYWYQQSLDQGLQFLIQYYNGEERAKGNILERFSAQQFPDLHSELNLSSLELGDSALYFCASALGRGNSYNEQFFGPGTRLTVL.